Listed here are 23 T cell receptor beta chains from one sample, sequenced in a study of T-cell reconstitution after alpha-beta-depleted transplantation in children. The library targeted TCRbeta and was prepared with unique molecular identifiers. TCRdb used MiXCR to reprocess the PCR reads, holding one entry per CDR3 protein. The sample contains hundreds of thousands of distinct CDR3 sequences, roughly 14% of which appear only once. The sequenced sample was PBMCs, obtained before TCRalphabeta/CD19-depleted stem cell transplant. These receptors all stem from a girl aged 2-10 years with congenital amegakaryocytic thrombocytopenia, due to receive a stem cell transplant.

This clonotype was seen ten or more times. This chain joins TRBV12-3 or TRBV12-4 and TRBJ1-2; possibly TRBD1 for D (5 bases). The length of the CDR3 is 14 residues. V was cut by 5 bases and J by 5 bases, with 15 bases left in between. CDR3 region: CASSLTGTGYGYTF. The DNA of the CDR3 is TGTGCCAGCAGTCTCACCGGGACCGGTTATGGCTACACCTTC.

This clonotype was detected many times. In DNA form, the CDR3 reads TGCAGTGCCACCACTCTGGGCGTGAATCAGCCCCAGCATTTT. Amino acids: CSATTLGVNQPQHF. The genes are TRBV20-1 and TRBJ1-5, with D unresolved. Germline CDR1 reads DFQATT; CDR2 reads SNEGSKA (reference sequence). Trimming left V 6 bases short and J 4 bases short, with 16 bases between. This CDR3 is built from 14 residues.

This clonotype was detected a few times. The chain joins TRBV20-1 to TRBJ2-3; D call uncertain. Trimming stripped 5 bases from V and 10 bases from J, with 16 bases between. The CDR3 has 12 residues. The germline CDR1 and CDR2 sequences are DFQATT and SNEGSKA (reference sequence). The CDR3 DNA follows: TGCAGTGCTCTACTGACTGGGCCTCCGCAGTATTTT. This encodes CSALLTGPPQYF.

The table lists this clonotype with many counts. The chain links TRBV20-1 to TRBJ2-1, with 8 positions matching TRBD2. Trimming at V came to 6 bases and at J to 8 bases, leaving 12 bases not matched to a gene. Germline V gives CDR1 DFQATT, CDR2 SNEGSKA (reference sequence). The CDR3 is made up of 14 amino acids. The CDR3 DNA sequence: TGCAGTGCCCGCACGGGAGGGCCCTTCGATGAGCAGTTCTTC. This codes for CSARTGGPFDEQFF.

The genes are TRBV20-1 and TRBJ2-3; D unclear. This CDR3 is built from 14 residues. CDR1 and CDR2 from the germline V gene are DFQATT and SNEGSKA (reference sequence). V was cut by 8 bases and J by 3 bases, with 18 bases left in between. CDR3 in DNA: TGCAGTACTGAAGAGGACCCCTCAACAGATACGCAGTATTTT. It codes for CSTEEDPSTDTQYF.

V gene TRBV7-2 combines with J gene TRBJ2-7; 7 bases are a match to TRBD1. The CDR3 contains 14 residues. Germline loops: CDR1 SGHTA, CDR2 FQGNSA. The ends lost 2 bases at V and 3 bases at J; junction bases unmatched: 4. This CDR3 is CASSLWDSNYEQYF. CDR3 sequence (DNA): TGTGCCAGCAGCTTATGGGACAGTAACTACGAGCAGTACTTC.

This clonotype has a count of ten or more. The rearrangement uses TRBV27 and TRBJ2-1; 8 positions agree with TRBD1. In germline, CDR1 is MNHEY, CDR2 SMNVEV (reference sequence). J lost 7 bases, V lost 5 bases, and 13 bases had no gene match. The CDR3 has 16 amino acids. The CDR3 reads CASSSPPGQGMNEQFF. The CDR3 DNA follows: TGTGCCAGCAGTAGCCCTCCCGGACAGGGTATGAATGAGCAGTTCTTC.

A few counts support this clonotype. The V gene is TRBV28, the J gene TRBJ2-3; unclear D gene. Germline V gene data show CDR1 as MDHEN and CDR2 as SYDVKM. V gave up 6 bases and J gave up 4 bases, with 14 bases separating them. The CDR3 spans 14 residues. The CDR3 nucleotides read TGTGCCAGCAGATCGGGTTGGGTGGCAGATACGCAGTATTTT. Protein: CASRSGWVADTQYF.

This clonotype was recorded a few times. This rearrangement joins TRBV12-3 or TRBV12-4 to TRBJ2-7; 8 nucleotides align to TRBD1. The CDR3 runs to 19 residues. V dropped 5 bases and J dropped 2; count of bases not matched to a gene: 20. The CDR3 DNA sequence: TGTGCCAGCAGTCTTGGGGGACAGGTGTTTCTGTCAAAGACCTACGAGCAGTACTTC. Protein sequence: CASSLGGQVFLSKTYEQYF.

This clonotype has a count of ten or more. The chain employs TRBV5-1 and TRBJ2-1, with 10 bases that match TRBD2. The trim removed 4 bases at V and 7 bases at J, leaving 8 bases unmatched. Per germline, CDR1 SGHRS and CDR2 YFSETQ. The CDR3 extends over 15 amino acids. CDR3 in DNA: TGCGCCAGCAGCCCAGATAGCGGGAGGCCTAATGAGCAGTTCTTC. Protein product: CASSPDSGRPNEQFF.

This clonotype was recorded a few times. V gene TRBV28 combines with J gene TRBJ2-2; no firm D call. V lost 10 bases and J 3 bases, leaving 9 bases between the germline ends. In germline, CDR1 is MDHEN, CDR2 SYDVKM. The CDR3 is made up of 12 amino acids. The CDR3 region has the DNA TGTGCCATCAAAGGGTACACCGGGGAGCTGTTTTTT. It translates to CAIKGYTGELFF.

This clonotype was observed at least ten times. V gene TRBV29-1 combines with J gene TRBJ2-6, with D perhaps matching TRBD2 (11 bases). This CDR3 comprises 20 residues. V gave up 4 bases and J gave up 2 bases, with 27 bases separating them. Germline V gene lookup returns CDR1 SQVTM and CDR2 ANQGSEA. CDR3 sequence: CSVVGQGTSGVLAGANVLTF. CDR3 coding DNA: TGCAGCGTTGTGGGACAGGGGACTAGCGGAGTCCTGGCTGGGGCCAACGTCCTGACTTTC.

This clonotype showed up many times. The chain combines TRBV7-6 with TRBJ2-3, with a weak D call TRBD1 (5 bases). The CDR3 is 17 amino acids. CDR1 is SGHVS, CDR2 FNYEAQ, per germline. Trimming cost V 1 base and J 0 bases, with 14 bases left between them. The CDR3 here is CASSLDPGQGSTDTQYF. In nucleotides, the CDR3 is TGTGCCAGCAGCTTAGATCCTGGTCAGGGAAGCACAGATACGCAGTATTTT.

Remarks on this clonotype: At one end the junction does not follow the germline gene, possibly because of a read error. The CDR3 DNA is TGCAGCGTTCAATCGGACAGGGGGCGATCCGGGATGGGCTTC. Protein product: CSVQSDRGRSGMGF. The V gene is TRBV29-1, the J gene TRBJ2-1, with TRBD1 matching over 11 bases. CDR3 length equals 14 residues. The germline CDR1 and CDR2 sequences are SQVTM and ANQGSEA.

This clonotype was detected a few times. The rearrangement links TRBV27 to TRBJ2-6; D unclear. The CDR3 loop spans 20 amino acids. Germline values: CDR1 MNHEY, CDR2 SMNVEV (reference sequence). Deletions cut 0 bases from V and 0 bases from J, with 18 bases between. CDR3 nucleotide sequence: TGTGCCAGCAGTTTATCGTGGTCAGGTCTCTTCAACTCTGGGGCCAACGTCCTGACTTTC. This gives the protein CASSLSWSGLFNSGANVLTF.

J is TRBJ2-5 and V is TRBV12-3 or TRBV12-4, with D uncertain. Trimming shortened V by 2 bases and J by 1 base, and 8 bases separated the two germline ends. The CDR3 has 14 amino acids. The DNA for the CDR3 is TGTGCCAGCAGTTTACCCGACGGCCAAGAGACCCAGTACTTC. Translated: CASSLPDGQETQYF.

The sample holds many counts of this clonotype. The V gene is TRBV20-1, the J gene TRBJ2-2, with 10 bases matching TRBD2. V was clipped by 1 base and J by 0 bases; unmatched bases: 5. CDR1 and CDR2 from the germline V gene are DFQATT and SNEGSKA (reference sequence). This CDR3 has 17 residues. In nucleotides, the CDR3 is TGCAGTGCTAGAGCGACTAGCGGGTTAGCGAACACCGGGGAGCTGTTTTTT. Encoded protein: CSARATSGLANTGELFF.

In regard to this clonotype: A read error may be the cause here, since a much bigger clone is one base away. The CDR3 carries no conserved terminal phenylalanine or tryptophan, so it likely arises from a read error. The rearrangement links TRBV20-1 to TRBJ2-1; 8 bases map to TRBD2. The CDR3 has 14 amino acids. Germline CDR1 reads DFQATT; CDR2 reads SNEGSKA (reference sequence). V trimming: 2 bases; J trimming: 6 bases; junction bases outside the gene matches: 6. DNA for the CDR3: TGCAGTGCTAGAAGAACGGGAGGGGCCAATGAGCAGTTCTCC. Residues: CSARRTGGANEQFS.

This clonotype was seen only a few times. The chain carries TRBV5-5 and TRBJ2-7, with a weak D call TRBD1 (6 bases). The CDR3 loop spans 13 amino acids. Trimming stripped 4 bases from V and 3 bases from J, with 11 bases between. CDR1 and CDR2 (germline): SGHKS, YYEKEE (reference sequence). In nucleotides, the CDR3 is TGTGCCAGCAGCCCGAGGACAGTCTACGAGCAGTACTTC. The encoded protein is CASSPRTVYEQYF.

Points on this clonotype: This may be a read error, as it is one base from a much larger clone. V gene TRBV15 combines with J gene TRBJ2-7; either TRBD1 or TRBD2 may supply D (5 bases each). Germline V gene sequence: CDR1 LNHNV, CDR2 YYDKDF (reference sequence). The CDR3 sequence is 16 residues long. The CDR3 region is CATGREGTYLSYEQYF. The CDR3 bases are TGTGCCACCGGCAGAGAAGGGACCTACCTTTCCTACGAGCAGTACTTC.

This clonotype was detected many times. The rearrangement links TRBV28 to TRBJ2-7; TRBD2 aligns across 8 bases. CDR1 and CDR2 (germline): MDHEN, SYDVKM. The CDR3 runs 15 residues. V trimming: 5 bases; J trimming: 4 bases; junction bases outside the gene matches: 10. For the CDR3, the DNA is TGTGCCAGCAGTAGCCCTGCGGGAGGTCAATACGAGCAGTACTTC. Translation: CASSSPAGGQYEQYF.

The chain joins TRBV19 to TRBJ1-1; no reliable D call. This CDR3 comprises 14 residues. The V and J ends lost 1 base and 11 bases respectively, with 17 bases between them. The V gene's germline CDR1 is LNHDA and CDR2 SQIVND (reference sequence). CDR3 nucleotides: TGTGCCAGTAGTATAGCCCCAGGCCGCCCGGGGGCTTTCTTT. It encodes CASSIAPGRPGAFF.

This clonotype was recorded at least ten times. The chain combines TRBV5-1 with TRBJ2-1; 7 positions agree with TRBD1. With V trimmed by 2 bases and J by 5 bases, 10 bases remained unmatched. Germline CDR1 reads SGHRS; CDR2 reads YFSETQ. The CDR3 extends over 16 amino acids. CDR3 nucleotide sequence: TGCGCCAGCAGCTTACACACAGGGGCGCCGAACAATGAGCAGTTCTTC. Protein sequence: CASSLHTGAPNNEQFF. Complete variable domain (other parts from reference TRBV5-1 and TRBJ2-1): KAGVTQTPRYLIKTRGQQVTLSCSPISGHRSVSWYQQTPGQGLQFLFEYFSETQRNKGNFPGRFSGRQFSNSRSEMNVSTLELGDSALYLCASSLHTGAPNNEQFFGPGTRLTVL.